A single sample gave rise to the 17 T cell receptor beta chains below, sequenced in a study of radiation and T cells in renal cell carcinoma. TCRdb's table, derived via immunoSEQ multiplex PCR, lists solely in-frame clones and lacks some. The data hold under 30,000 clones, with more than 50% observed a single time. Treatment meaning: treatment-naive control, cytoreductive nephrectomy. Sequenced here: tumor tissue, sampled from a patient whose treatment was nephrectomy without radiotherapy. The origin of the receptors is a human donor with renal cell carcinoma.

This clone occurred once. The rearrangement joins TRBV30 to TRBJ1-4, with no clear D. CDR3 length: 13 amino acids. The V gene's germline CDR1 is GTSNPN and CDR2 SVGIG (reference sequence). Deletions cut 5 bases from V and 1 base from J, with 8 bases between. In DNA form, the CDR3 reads TGTGCCTGGGGCAGTGGAACTAATGAAAAACTGTTTTTT. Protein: CAWGSGTNEKLFF.

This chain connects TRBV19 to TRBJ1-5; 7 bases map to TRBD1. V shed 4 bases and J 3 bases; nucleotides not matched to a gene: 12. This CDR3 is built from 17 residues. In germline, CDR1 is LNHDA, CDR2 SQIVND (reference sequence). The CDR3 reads CASSTDSGTANNQPQHF. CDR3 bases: TGTGCCAGTAGTACTGATTCCGGGACAGCCAACAATCAGCCCCAGCATTTT.

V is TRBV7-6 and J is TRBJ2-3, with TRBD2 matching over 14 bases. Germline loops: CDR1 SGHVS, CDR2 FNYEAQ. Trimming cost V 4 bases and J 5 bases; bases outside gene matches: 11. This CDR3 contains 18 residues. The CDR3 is CASSSSVPGLAGEDTQYF. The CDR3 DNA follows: TGTGCCAGCAGCTCCTCAGTCCCGGGACTAGCGGGGGAAGATACGCAGTATTTT.

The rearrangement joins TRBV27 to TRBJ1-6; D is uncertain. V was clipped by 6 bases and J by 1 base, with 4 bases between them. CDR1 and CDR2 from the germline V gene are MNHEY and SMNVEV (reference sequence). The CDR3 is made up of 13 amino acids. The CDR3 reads CASRGSYNSPLHF. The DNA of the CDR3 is TGTGCCAGCAGGGGGTCCTATAATTCACCCCTCCACTTT.

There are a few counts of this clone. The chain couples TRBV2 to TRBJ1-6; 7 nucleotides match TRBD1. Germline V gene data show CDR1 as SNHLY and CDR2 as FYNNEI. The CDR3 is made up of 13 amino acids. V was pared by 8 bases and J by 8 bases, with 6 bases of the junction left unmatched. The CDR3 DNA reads TGTGCCAGCTCGGAGGACAGGTATTCACCCCTCCACTTT. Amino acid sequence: CASSEDRYSPLHF. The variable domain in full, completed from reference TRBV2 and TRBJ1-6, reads EPEVTQTPSHQVTQMGQEVILRCVPISNHLYFYWYRQILGQKVEFLVSFYNNEISEKSEIFDDQFSVERPDGSNFTLKIRSTKLEDSAMYFCASSEDRYSPLHFGNGTRLTVT.

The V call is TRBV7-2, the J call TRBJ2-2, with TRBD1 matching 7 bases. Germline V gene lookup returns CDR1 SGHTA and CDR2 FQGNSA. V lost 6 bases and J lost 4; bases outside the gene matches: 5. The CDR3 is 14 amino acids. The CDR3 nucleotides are TGTGCCAGCAGAATGACAGGGTCCACCGGGGAGCTGTTTTTT. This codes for CASRMTGSTGELFF.

Here the CDR3 DNA reads TGTGCCAGTAGTATAGAGAGGGGGGAACGTGGTGGCTACACCTTC. Protein: CASSIERGERGGYTF. V usage is TRBV19 and J usage is TRBJ1-2; perhaps TRBD1 as D (6 bases). This CDR3 region has 15 residues. Trimming shortened V by 0 bases and J by 7 bases, and 15 bases separated the two germline ends. In germline, CDR1 is LNHDA, CDR2 SQIVND (reference sequence).

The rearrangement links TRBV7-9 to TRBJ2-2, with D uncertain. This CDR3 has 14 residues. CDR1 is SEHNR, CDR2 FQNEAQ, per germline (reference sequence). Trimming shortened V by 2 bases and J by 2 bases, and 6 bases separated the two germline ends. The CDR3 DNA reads TGTGCCAGCAGCTTAAACTCTAACACCGGGGAGCTGTTTTTT. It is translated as CASSLNSNTGELFF.

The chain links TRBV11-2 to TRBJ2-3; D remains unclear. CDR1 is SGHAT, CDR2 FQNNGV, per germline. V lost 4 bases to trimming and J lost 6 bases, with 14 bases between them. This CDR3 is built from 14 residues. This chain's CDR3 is CASSYYGRGDTQYF. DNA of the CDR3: TGTGCCAGCAGCTATTATGGGCGAGGCGATACGCAGTATTTT.

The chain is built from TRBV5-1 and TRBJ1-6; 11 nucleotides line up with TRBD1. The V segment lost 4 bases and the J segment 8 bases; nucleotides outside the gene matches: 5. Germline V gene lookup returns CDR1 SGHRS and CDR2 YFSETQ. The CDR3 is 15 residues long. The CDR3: CASSAGQGVDSPLHF. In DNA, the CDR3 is TGCGCCAGCAGCGCGGGACAGGGGGTCGATTCACCCCTCCACTTT.

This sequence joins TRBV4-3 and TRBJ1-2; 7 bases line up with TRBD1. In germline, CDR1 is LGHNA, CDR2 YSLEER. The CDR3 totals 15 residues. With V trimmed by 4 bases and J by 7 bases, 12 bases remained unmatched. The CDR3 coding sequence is TGCGCCAGCAGCCTTGTAGGGGGCCATTTGGGTGGCTACACCTTC. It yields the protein CASSLVGGHLGGYTF.

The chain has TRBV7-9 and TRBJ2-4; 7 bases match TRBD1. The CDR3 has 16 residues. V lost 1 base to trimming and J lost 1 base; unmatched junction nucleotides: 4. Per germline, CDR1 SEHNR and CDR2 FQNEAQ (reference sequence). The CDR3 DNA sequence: TGTGCCAGCAGCTTAGGGACAGGCTTTGCCAAAAACATTCAGTACTTC. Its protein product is CASSLGTGFAKNIQYF.

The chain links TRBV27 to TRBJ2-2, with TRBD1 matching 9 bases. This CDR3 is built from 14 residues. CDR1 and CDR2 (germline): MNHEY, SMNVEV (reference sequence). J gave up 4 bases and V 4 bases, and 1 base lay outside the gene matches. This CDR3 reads CASSWDRVTGELFF. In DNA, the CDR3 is TGTGCCAGCAGTTGGGACAGGGTCACCGGGGAGCTGTTTTTT.

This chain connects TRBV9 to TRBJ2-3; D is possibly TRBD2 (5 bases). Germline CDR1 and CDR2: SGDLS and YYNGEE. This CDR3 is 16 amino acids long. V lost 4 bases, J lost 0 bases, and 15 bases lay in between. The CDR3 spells CASSSPRGRSTDTQYF. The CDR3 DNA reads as TGTGCCAGCAGCTCCCCTCGGGGTCGAAGCACAGATACGCAGTATTTT.

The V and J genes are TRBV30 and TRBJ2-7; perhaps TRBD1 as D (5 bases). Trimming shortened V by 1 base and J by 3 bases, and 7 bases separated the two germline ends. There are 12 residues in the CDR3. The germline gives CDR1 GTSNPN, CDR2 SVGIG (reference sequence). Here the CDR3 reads CAWSGGGYEQYF. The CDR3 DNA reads TGTGCCTGGAGTGGGGGCGGCTACGAGCAGTACTTC.

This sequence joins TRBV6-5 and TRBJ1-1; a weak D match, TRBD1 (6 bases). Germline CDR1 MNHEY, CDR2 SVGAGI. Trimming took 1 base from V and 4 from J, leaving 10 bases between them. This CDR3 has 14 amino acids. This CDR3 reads CASSYFTGITEAFF. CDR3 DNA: TGTGCCAGCAGTTACTTTACAGGGATCACTGAAGCTTTCTTT.

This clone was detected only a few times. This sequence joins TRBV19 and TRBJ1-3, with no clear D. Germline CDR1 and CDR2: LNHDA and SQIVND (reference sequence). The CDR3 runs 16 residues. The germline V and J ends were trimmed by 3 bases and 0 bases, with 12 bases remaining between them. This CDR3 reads CASSMPAFSSGNTIYF. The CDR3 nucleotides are TGTGCCAGTAGTATGCCAGCTTTTAGCTCTGGAAACACCATATATTTT.